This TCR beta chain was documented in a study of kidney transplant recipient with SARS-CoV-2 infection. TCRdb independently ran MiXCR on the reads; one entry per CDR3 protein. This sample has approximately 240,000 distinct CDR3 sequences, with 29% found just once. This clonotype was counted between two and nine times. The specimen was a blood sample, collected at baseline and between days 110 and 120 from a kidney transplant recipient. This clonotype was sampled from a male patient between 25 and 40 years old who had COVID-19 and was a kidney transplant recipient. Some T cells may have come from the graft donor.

The chain's CDR3 is CASSQMSNEQFF. CDR3 in DNA: TGCGCCAGCAGCCAAATGTCGAATGAGCAGTTCTTC. The chain uses TRBV4-1 and TRBJ2-1; no definite D call. Germline CDR1 is MGHRA and CDR2 is YSYEKL. This CDR3 contains 12 residues. The ends were cut back, 2 bases at V and 7 bases at J, with 6 bases in the middle.